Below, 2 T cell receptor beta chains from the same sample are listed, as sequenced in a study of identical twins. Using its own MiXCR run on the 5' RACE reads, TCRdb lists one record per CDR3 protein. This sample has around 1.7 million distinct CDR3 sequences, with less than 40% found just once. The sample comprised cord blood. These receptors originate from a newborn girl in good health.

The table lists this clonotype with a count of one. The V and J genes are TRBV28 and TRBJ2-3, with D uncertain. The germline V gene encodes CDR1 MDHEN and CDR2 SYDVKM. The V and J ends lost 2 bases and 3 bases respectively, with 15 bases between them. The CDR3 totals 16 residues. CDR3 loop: CASSLRWLGRTDTQYF. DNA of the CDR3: TGTGCCAGCAGTTTACGGTGGTTGGGCCGGACAGATACGCAGTATTTT.

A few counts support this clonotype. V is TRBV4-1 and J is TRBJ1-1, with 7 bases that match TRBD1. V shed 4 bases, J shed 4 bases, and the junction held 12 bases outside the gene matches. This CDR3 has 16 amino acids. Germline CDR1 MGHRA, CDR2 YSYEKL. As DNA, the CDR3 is TGCGCCAGCAGCCCATACCGGGGCGCAGGGGGCACTGAAGCTTTCTTT. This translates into CASSPYRGAGGTEAFF.